The present entry profiles one TCR beta chain with its context. Its antigen is unknown. The record has no base qualities; no much larger clone is one base away. These data are taken from a study of blood T cell repertoires in COVID-19 (dated by TCRdb to 2018 to 2020). Some background on the complete study: Collaborator samples came from the United States, Italy and Spain and covered acute and convalescent phases of COVID-19. The prospective study material was composed of cDNA or gDNA derived from T cells, B-cell-depleted T cells, or PBMCs. The dataset comprised deeply sampled blood TCRbeta repertoires from subjects exposed to, actively infected with, or recovered from COVID-19. The repertoires were made available in a free public database intended to serve as a resource for research on the immune response to SARS-CoV-2. Samples were obtained from the ongoing ImmuneRACE study (first 160 participants) and from 1,254 subjects provided by 6 global collaborators. Sample metadata almost always included a de-identified subject ID, COVID-19 status, age in years and sex. HLA class I and class II types, where available, came from metadata supplied by the sample provider rather than from assay-based typing.

TCRbeta CDR3 regions were amplified from genomic DNA using the immunoSEQ Assay, a bias-controlled multiplex PCR. In the authors' own workflow: Within the assay, amplification of reference gene primers was used to estimate how many nucleated cells each sample contained. To quantify the absolute abundance of each unique TCRbeta CDR3 rearrangement, sequence reads were collapsed and filtered. For each sample, productive Simpson clonality was calculated by taking the square root of Simpson's diversity index across productive rearrangements. The table comes from immuneACCESS by way of TCRdb, which keeps in-frame sequences with V and J called. Part of the clones is missing from these tables; in studies checked, under half for an unresolved V gene and the rest for unknown reasons. V, J and clone size reflect that table, while D and trimming were determined from the DNA. This sample holds hundreds of thousands of clones; under 90% were observed only once. The ten biggest clones cover approximately 4.8% of the sample.

What the research found in general, with its limitations: The quantity of clinical and demographic metadata differed by source and by participant and was supplied without curation.

V is pared back by 0 bases and J by 13 bases, with 13 bases lying between the germline termini. The CDR1 and CDR2 encoded by the germline V gene are SGDLS and YYNGEE. The CDR3 numbers 12 residues from cysteine through phenylalanine. Only CDR3 DNA remains: 36 bases, in frame from the first base. The collaborating institutions used their own protocols to collect whole blood in K2EDTA tubes. For TCRbeta analysis, collaborators shipped samples as frozen whole blood, isolated PBMCs, or DNA extracted from either of those sample types. The sequencing sample was made of peripheral blood. This clonotype was obtained from a man aged 50-60 years with acute or convalescent COVID-19. The chain was built from TRBV9 and TRBJ1-2, with a weak D call of TRBD1 (6 bases match). The nucleotide sequence is TGTGCCAGCAGCGTAGGAGGGGGACACCCCACCTTC. Translated, it gives CASSVGGGHPTF.